This T cell receptor beta chain was captured in a study of graft-versus-host responses after intestinal transplantation. V was pared by 6 bases and J by 3 bases, with 5 bases of the junction left unmatched. This CDR3 spans 13 amino acids. Germline V gene lookup returns CDR1 LNHDA and CDR2 SQIVND (reference sequence). With regard to this clone: What it binds is unknown.

Libraries were prepared by immunoSEQ multiplex PCR; TCRdb keeps only in-frame clonotypes and omits some of them. The top ten clones hold more than 0.095% of a sample with about 89,000 clones, 90% to 95% of them seen once. The material sequenced was unstimulated CD4+ T cells sorted from spleen or lymph node cells, taken before intestinal transplant. The V call is TRBV19, the J call TRBJ2-7; TRBD1 agrees at 7 bases. This clonotype was sampled from a human donor who received an intestinal transplant. CDR3 nucleotides: TGTGCCAGTAGCCCGGGGACAGTCTACGAGCAGTACTTC. Amino acids: CASSPGTVYEQYF.